This T cell receptor (beta chain) was profiled in a study of blood T cell repertoires in COVID-19. The overall study: Spain, Italy and the United States supplied samples that represented acute and convalescent COVID-19.

This clone has just one count. Here immunoSEQ multiplex PCR was the method, and the copy in TCRdb shows in-frame clones only, minus some. This table has hundreds of thousands of clones, more than 70% appearing once. The CDR3 has 14 amino acids. CDR1 and CDR2 from the germline V gene are MDHEN and SYDVKM. The germline V and J ends were trimmed by 8 bases and 0 bases, with 13 bases remaining between them. The sample consisted of peripheral blood. The origin of this receptor is a woman aged 30 to 39 with COVID-19, enrolled during active disease. This rearrangement joins TRBV28 to TRBJ1-1, with D possibly being TRBD1 (5 bases). CDR3 sequence: CASVPGLLNTEAFF. For the CDR3, the DNA is TGTGCCAGCGTACCGGGACTACTGAACACTGAAGCTTTCTTT.